The rows below give T cell receptor beta chains drawn from one sample of a study of blood T cell repertoires in COVID-19. Libraries were prepared by immunoSEQ multiplex PCR; TCRdb keeps only in-frame clonotypes and omits some of them. The sample records approximately 210,000 clones, around 86% being singletons. Sample: PBMCs or T cells enriched from blood (not recorded which). The receptors were sampled from a woman between 50 and 59 years old with acute COVID-19. Each CDR3 is given with its conserved first and last residue. A D gene is named only where the DNA matches it firmly. Only part of the rows carry a size: once, few, many, or a class if the clone is expanded.

V gene	D gene	clone size	J gene	CDR3 protein	CDR3 DNA
TRBV23-1	NA	NA	TRBJ2-5	CASSQGTSRRAQETQYF	TGCGCCAGCAGTCAAGGGACATCACGCCGTGCGCAAGAGACCCAGTACTTC
TRBV6-5	NA	few	TRBJ1-5	CAISRSNQPQHF	TGTGCCATCTCGCGGAGCAATCAGCCCCAGCATTTT
TRBV10-2	NA	NA	TRBJ2-7	CASSTGAPYEQYF	TGCGCCAGCTCTACGGGAGCCCCCTACGAGCAGTACTTC
TRBV5-1	NA	NA	TRBJ1-2	CASSLSATGNYGYTF	TGCGCCAGCAGCCTGTCTGCAACGGGGAACTATGGCTACACCTTC
TRBV6-5	TRBD1	NA	TRBJ2-7	CASSYSTGVYEQYF	TGTGCCAGCAGTTACTCGACAGGGGTTTACGAGCAGTACTTC
TRBV5-1	NA	NA	TRBJ2-5	CASTPVRETQYF	TGCGCCAGCACCCCGGTGCGGGAGACCCAGTACTTC
TRBV7-2	NA	NA	TRBJ2-2	CASSLSGDTGELFF	TGTGCCAGCAGCTTATCGGGGGACACCGGGGAGCTGTTTTTT
TRBV27	TRBD1	NA	TRBJ1-1	CASSLRDRGLTEAFF	TGTGCCAGCAGTTTAAGGGACAGGGGGCTCACTGAAGCTTTCTTT
TRBV4-3	NA	NA	TRBJ1-4	CASSQGGGTTGEKLFF	TGCGCCAGCAGCCAAGGGGGGGGCACTACGGGTGAAAAACTGTTTTTT
TRBV7-2	NA	once	TRBJ2-5	CASSQKETQYF	TGTGCCAGCAGTCAGAAAGAGACCCAGTACTTC
TRBV4-1	NA	NA	TRBJ2-6	CASSLDSYSGANVLTF	TGCGCCAGCAGCCTGGACAGCTACTCTGGGGCCAACGTCCTGACTTTC
TRBV22-1	NA	NA	TRBJ2-3	CPGSPQVSGDADTQYF	TGTCCTGGGAGCCCACAAGTATCGGGTGACGCAGATACGCAGTATTTT
TRBV27	NA	NA	TRBJ1-1	CASSLRGGRIIAEAFF	TGTGCCAGCAGTTTAAGAGGGGGTAGGATTATCGCTGAAGCTTTCTTT
TRBV12-3/TRBV12-4	NA	NA	TRBJ1-1	CASSEQYTEAFF	TGTGCCAGCAGCGAACAGTACACTGAAGCTTTCTTT
TRBV4-3	TRBD2	NA	TRBJ2-5	CASSQDHPVLAGGGETQYF	TGCGCCAGCAGCCAAGATCACCCCGTCCTAGCGGGAGGAGGTGAGACCCAGTACTTC
TRBV11-2	NA	NA	TRBJ2-1	CASSQADFNEQFF	TGTGCCAGCAGCCAAGCTGATTTCAATGAGCAGTTCTTC
TRBV9	TRBD1	NA	TRBJ2-1	CASSPGTGGYNEQFF	TGTGCCTCAAGTCCCGGGACAGGGGGCTACAATGAGCAGTTCTTC
TRBV18	TRBD1	NA	TRBJ2-7	CASSQQGSYEQYF	TGTGCCAGCTCACAACAGGGGTCCTACGAGCAGTACTTC
TRBV4-3	NA	NA	TRBJ2-7	CASSQGSGGYEQYF	TGCGCCAGCAGCCAAGGGTCCGGGGGCTACGAGCAGTACTTC
TRBV9	NA	NA	TRBJ2-3	CASSVALGARTDTQYF	TGTGCCAGCAGCGTAGCTCTGGGGGCAAGAACAGATACGCAGTATTTT
TRBV6-5	NA	NA	TRBJ1-2	CASSPRGTSDGYTF	TGTGCCAGCAGTCCCAGGGGAACATCGGATGGCTACACCTTC
TRBV19	NA	NA	TRBJ1-1	CASSIGTYTEAFF	TGTGCCAGTAGTATCGGGACATACACTGAAGCTTTCTTT
TRBV28	TRBD1	NA	TRBJ1-3	CASSLDSAGGGNTIYF	TGTGCCAGCAGTTTGGATTCGGCAGGGGGCGGGAACACCATATATTTT
TRBV5-6	TRBD1	NA	TRBJ1-2	CASSLVQGPYGYTF	TGTGCCAGCAGCCTCGTACAGGGGCCTTATGGCTACACCTTC
TRBV18	NA	NA	TRBJ1-5	CASSPQSLGSGQPQHF	TGTGCCAGCTCACCTCAGAGTTTAGGGAGCGGTCAGCCCCAGCATTTT
TRBV7-2	NA	once	TRBJ2-7	CASQRGNGYEQYF	TGTGCCAGCCAACGGGGGAATGGTTACGAGCAGTACTTC
TRBV10-3	NA	NA	TRBJ1-1	CAISRQNTEAFF	TGTGCCATCAGCCGACAGAACACTGAAGCTTTCTTT
TRBV30	NA	NA	TRBJ2-7	CAWSGNPQGYEQYF	TGTGCCTGGAGTGGCAACCCCCAGGGCTACGAGCAGTACTTC
TRBV9	NA	NA	TRBJ1-1	CASSVAGRGTEAFF	TGTGCCAGCAGCGTAGCTGGACGGGGAACTGAAGCTTTCTTT
TRBV4-2	TRBD2	few	TRBJ2-2	CASSQGLAGGADTGELFF	TGTGCCAGCAGTCAGGGACTAGCGGGAGGCGCTGACACCGGGGAGCTGTTTTTT
TRBV28	TRBD2	NA	TRBJ2-7	CASRPTQGTSGSYEQYF	TGTGCCAGCAGACCAACCCAAGGGACTAGCGGGAGTTACGAGCAGTACTTC
TRBV29-1	NA	NA	TRBJ2-5	CSVELGGSEQYF	TGCAGCGTTGAATTGGGGGGATCTGAGCAGTACTTC
TRBV3-1/TRBV3-2	TRBD1	NA	TRBJ1-1	CASSKTTGGTEAFF	TGTGCCAGCAGCAAGACGACAGGGGGAACTGAAGCTTTCTTT
TRBV19	TRBD2	NA	TRBJ2-1	CASNRPRGLAGDNEQFF	TGTGCCAGTAATCGTCCGCGGGGGCTAGCGGGCGACAATGAGCAGTTCTTC
TRBV18	TRBD1	NA	TRBJ2-5	CASSRQGIGETQYF	TGTGCCAGCTCACGACAGGGAATCGGGGAGACCCAGTACTTC
TRBV19	NA	NA	TRBJ1-1	CASKTDMSTEAFF	TGTGCCAGTAAAACAGACATGAGCACTGAAGCTTTCTTT
TRBV3-1/TRBV3-2	NA	NA	TRBJ1-6	CASSQGTGNSYNSPLHF	TGTGCCAGCAGCCAGGGTACAGGGAACTCCTATAATTCACCCCTCCACTTT
TRBV19	NA	NA	TRBJ2-6	CASSIPGLTGANVLTF	TGTGCCAGTAGTATACCGGGACTCACTGGGGCCAACGTCCTGACTTTC
TRBV11-3	NA	once	TRBJ1-3	CASSQTGNTIYF	TGTGCCAGCAGCCAAACTGGAAACACCATATATTTT
TRBV7-2	NA	NA	TRBJ1-1	CASSSMTGNTEAFF	TGTGCCAGCAGCTCGATGACAGGGAACACTGAAGCTTTCTTT
TRBV10-3	NA	NA	TRBJ2-7	CAINELGRAGGHEQYF	TGTGCCATCAACGAATTGGGTAGGGCAGGGGGGCACGAGCAGTACTTC
TRBV27	NA	NA	TRBJ2-1	CASSPYRSSYNEQFF	TGTGCCAGCAGTCCATACAGGTCTTCTTACAATGAGCAGTTCTTC
TRBV19	TRBD2	NA	TRBJ2-3	CASTVLGLAGPDTQYF	TGTGCCAGTACCGTCTTAGGACTAGCGGGACCAGATACGCAGTATTTT
TRBV10-3	TRBD2	few	TRBJ2-1	CAISSGLAGGYEQFF	TGTGCCATCAGTTCAGGACTAGCGGGAGGGTACGAGCAGTTCTTC
TRBV11-1	NA	NA	TRBJ2-1	CASRGGLSYNEQFF	TGTGCCAGCAGGGGGGGATTGTCCTACAATGAGCAGTTCTTC
TRBV4-1	NA	NA	TRBJ1-2	CASSQDPQGGGYTF	TGCGCCAGCAGCCAAGATCCCCAGGGTGGGGGCTACACCTTC
TRBV18	NA	NA	TRBJ1-2	CASSPNENYGYTF	TGTGCCAGCTCACCAAACGAGAACTATGGCTACACCTTC
TRBV7-9	NA	NA	TRBJ1-6	CASSLGGGPNSPLHF	TGTGCCAGCAGCTTAGGAGGGGGACCGAATTCACCCCTCCACTTT
TRBV7-9	NA	NA	TRBJ2-5	CASSLGVGETQYF	TGTGCCAGCAGCTTAGGCGTCGGAGAGACCCAGTACTTC